This T cell receptor (beta chain) was obtained from a study of a mutant IDH1 vaccine in newly diagnosed glioma. The wider study: Vaccination was launched 4-6 weeks after radiotherapy alone, or with temozolomide cycles. Prior therapy was radiotherapy, temozolomide, or both; most received both.

Time point described: week 11, during vaccination. Doses consisted of 300 ug of mutant IDH1 20-mer peptide each, paired with topical imiquimod. The astrocytomas were IDH1-mutant, ATRX-negative, and WHO grade 3 or 4. About this clone itself: Its cognate antigen is unknown.

Clones were read by immunoSEQ multiplex PCR, and TCRdb kept only the in-frame ones, dropping some. Here the sample spans about 31,000 clones, just under 80% being singletons. Trimming shortened V by 3 bases and J by 6 bases, and 18 bases separated the two germline ends. Germline V gene sequence: CDR1 LNHDA, CDR2 SQIVND (reference sequence). This CDR3 is built from 15 residues. Whole-study results and caveats: Of the patients, 80% to 95% had vaccine-induced immune responses.

The sequence derives from a man aged 25-45 years with glioma. V usage is TRBV19 and J usage is TRBJ2-7, with a tentative D call TRBD1 (5 bases). The source was PBMCs, collected from a glioma patient whose treatment included an IDH1 peptide vaccine. The CDR3 here is CASSMFAETAGEQYF. Here the CDR3 DNA reads TGTGCCAGTAGTATGTTCGCAGAGACAGCAGGCGAGCAGTACTTC.